This passage covers 9 T cell receptor beta chains from one sample sequenced in a study of T cells expressing NK-cell markers. TCRdb re-called the 5' RACE reads; one entry per CDR3 protein, DNA not given. This repertoire comprises about 460,000 distinct CDR3 sequences; its ten largest clones make up more than 1.4%. Material: blood T cells: a sorted CD56 or NKG2C T cell subset, CD4+ or CD8+ T cells, or bulk PBMC T cells (not recorded which). The receptor set was obtained from a woman aged 50 to 60 in good health.

CDR3 protein: CASSVSWTVALHF. This chain links TRBV3-1 with TRBJ1-6. This CDR3 has 13 amino acids. Germline CDR1 and CDR2: LGHDT and YNNKEL (reference sequence).

V usage is TRBV5-1 and J usage is TRBJ2-1; the D call of TRBD1 rests on TCRdb alone, since no DNA is present to check it. The CDR3 runs 12 residues. Germline V lookup: CDR1 SGHRS, CDR2 YFSETQ. CDR3 protein: CASALGGNEQFF. The variable domain in full, with the rest retrieved from reference TRBV5-1 and TRBJ2-1, is KAGVTQTPRYLIKTRGQQVTLSCSPISGHRSVSWYQQTPGQGLQFLFEYFSETQRNKGNFPGRFSGRQFSNSRSEMNVSTLELGDSALYLCASALGGNEQFFGPGTRLTVL.

The V gene is TRBV7-9, the J gene TRBJ2-3. The length of the CDR3 is 17 residues. CDR1 is SEHNR and CDR2 is FQNEAQ in the germline V gene (reference sequence). The CDR3 loop reads CASRPKESGNPTDTQYF.

The rearrangement links TRBV10-3 to TRBJ2-2; TCRdb calls TRBD2, which cannot be checked without DNA. CDR1 is ENHRY and CDR2 is SYGVKD in the germline V gene. The CDR3 length is 14 residues. The CDR3 here is CAISDRDFLGELFF.

This chain connects TRBV4-2 to TRBJ2-3; TCRdb proposes TRBD2, but this gene call is untestable without DNA. Germline V gene sequence: CDR1 LGHNA, CDR2 YNFKEQ. The CDR3 is 15 residues long. CDR3: CASSQDRVLTGGQYF.

J is TRBJ2-1 and V is TRBV3-1. CDR1 and CDR2 (germline): LGHDT, YNNKEL (reference sequence). The CDR3 has 14 residues. The CDR3 spells CASSSSFFRDEQFF.

This sequence joins TRBV19 and TRBJ2-5; TCRdb picks TRBD2, but there is no DNA to check that call. This CDR3 region has 13 residues. In germline, CDR1 is LNHDA, CDR2 SQIVND (reference sequence). CDR3 sequence: CASSRERSKTQYF.

The rearrangement joins TRBV18 to TRBJ2-1; TCRdb calls TRBD2, which cannot be checked without DNA. Germline values: CDR1 KGHSH, CDR2 LQKENI. The CDR3 loop spans 16 amino acids. CDR3 in amino acids: CASSHRTSASYNEQFF.

V usage is TRBV28 and J usage is TRBJ2-1; TCRdb outputs TRBD2, but without DNA this stays unchecked. The CDR3 length is 13 residues. From germline, CDR1 is MDHEN and CDR2 SYDVKM. The CDR3 sequence is CASSPPGLDTQFF.